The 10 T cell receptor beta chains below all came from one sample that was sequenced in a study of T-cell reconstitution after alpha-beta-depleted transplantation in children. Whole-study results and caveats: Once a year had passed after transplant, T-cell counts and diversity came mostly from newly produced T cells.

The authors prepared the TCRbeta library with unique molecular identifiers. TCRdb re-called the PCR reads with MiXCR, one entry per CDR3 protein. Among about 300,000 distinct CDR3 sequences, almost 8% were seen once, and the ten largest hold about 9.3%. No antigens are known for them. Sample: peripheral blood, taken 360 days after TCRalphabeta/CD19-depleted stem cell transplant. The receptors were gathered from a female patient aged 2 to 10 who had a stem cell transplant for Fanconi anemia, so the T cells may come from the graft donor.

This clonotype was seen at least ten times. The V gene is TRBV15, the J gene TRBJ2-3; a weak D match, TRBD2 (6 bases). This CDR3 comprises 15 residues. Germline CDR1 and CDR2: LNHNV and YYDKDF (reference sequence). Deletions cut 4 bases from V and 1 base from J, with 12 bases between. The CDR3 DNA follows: TGTGCCACCAGCATAGGTCCGGGAGGCACAGATACGCAGTATTTT. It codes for CATSIGPGGTDTQYF.

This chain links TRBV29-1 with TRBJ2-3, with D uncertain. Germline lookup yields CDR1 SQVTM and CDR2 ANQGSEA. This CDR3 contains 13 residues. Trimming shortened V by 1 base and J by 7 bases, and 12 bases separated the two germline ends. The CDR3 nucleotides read TGCAGCGTTGAAGGAGAAGGTGGGAATACGCAGTATTTT. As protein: CSVEGEGGNTQYF.

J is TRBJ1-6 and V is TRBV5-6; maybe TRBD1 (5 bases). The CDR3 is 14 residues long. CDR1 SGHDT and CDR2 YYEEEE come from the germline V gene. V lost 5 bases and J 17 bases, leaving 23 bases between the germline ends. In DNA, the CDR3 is TGTGCCAGCAGTAGGGTCGGACCGGGACGCAATTTCCACTTT. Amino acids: CASSRVGPGRNFHF.

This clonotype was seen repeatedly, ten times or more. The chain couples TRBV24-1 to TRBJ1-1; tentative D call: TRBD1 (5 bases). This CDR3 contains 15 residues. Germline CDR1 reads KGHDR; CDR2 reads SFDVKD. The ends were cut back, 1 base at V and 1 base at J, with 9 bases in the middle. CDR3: CATSDFVGANTEAFF. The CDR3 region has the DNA TGTGCCACCAGTGATTTTGTAGGGGCGAACACTGAAGCTTTCTTT.

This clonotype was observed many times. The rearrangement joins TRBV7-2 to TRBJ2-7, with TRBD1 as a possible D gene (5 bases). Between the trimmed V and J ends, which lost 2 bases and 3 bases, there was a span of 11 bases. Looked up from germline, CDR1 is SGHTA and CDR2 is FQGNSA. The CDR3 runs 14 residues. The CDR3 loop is CASSLIGALYEQYF. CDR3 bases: TGTGCCAGCAGCTTAATTGGGGCCCTCTACGAGCAGTACTTC.

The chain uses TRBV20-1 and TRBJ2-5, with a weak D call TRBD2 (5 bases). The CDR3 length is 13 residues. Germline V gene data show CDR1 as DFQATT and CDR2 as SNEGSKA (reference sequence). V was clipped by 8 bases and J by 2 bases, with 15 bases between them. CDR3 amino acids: CSSQTTPQETQYF. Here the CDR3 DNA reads TGCAGTTCCCAGACTACACCTCAAGAGACCCAGTACTTC.

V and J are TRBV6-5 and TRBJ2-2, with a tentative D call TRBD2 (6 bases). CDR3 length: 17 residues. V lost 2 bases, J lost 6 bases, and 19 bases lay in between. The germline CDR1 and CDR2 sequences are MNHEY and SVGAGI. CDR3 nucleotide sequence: TGTGCCAGCAGTTACGCATCCGTGCGACGCGGGGCCGGGGAGCTGTTTTTT. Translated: CASSYASVRRGAGELFF.

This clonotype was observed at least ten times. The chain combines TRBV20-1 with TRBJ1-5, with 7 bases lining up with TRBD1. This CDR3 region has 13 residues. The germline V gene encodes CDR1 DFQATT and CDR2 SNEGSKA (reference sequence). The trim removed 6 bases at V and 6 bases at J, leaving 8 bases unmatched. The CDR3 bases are TGCAGTGCCTCGACAGGGACACGTCAGCCCCAGCATTTT. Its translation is CSASTGTRQPQHF.

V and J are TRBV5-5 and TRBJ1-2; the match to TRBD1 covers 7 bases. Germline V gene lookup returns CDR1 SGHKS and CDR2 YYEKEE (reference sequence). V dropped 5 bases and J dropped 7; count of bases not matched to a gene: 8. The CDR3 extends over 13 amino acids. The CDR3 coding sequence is TGTGCCAGCAGGGTGGGACAGAACCCTGGCTACACCTTC. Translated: CASRVGQNPGYTF.

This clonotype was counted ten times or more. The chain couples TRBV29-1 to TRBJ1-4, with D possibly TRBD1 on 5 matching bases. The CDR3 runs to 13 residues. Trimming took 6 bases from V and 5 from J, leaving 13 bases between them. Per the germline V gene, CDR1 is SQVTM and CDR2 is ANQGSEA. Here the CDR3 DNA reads TGCAGCGTCCGGGACGGCCTAAATGAAAAACTGTTTTTT. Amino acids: CSVRDGLNEKLFF.